This T cell receptor (beta chain) was obtained from a study of blood T cell repertoires in COVID-19. Original methodology: Amplification of reference gene primers was used by the study to estimate nucleated cell counts. Method: immunoSEQ multiplex PCR; TCRdb's copy keeps in-frame clones and lacks some. V and J calls plus clone size are reproduced from that table; the DNA served to infer D and trimming. The data hold 95,000 to 110,000 clones, with around 83% observed a single time. Germline CDR1 reads ENHRY; CDR2 reads SYGVKD. V shed 1 base, J shed 15 bases, and the junction held 11 bases outside the gene matches. This CDR3 contains 14 residues.

Input material: peripheral blood. This clonotype was obtained from a man between 65 and 79 years old with acute or convalescent COVID-19. The gene calls are TRBV10-3 and TRBJ2-4; the match to TRBD1 covers 8 bases. CDR3 DNA sequence: TGTGCCATCAGTGAGTTCGACGCAGGGGGCGATTTGTACTTC. This encodes CAISEFDAGGDLYF.